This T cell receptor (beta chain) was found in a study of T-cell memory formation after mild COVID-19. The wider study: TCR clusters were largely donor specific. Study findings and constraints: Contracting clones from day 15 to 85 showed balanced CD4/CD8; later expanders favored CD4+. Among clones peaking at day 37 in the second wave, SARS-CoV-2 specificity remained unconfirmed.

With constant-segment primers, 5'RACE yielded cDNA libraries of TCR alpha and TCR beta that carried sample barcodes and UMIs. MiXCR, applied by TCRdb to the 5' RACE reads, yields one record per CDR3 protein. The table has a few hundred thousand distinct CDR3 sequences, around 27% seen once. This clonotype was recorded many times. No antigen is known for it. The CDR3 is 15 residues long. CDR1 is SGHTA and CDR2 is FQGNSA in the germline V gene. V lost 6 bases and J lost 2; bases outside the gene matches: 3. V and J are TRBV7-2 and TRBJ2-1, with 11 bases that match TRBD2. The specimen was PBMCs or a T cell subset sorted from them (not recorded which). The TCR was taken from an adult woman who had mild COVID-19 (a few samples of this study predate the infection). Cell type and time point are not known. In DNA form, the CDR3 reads TGTGCCAGCAGACGACTAGCGGGAACCTACAATGAGCAGTTCTTC. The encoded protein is CASRRLAGTYNEQFF.